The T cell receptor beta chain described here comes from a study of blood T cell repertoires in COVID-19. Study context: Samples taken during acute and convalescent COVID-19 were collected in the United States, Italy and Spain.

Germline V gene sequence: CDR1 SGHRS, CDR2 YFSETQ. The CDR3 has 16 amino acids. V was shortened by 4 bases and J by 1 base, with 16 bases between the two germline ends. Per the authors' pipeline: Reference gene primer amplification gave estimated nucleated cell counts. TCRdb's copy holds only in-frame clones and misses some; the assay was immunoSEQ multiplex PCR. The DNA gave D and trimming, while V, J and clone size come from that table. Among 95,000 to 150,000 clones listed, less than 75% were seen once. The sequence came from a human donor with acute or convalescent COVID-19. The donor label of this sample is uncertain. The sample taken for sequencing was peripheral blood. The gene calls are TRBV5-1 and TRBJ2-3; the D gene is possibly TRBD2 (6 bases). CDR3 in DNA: TGCGCCAGCAGCCCGGGAGCGGAACAGGGCACAGATACGCAGTATTTT. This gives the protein CASSPGAEQGTDTQYF.